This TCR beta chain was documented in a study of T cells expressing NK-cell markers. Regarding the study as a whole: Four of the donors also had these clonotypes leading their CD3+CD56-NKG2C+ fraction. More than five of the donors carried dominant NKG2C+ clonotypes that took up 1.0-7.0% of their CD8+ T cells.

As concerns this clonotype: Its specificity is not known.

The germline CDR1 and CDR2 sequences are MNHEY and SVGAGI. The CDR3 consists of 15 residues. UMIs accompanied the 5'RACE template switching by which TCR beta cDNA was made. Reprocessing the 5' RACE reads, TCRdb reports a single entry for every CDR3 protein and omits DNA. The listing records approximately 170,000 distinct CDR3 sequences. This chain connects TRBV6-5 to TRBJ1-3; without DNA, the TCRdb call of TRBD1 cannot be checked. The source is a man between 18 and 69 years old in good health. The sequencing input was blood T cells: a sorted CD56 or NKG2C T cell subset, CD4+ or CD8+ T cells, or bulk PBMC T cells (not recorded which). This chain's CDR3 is CASMDRALSGNTIYF.